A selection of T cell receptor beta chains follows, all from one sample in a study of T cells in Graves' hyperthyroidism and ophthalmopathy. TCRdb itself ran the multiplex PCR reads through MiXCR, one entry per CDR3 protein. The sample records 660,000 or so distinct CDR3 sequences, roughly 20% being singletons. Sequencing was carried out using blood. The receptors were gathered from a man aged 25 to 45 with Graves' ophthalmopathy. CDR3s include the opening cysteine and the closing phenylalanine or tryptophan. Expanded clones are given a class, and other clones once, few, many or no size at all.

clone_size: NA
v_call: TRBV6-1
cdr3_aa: CASSSTLAANGYEQFF

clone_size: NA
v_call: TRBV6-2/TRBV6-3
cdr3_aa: CASSPGAPHNEQFF

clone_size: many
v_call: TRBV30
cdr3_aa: CAWSVGAPPEGRVEAFF

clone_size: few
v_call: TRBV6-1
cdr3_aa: CASRGAGTGTEAFF

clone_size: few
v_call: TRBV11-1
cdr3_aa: CASSLVFRQGASPFTEAFF

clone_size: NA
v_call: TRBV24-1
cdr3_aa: CATSKGLAETNTQYF

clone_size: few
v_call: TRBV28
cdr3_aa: CATESPRREGAPDTQYF

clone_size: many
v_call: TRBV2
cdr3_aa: CASSVTGRNQPQHF

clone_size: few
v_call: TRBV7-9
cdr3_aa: CASSLRGTAYEKLFF

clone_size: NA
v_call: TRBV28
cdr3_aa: CASSLSSSGRAGELFF

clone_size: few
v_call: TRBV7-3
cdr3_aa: CASSPQGGGANVLTF

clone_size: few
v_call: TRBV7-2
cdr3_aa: CASSFGSNSNQPQHF

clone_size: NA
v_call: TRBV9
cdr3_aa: CASSVGGSGSSPLHF

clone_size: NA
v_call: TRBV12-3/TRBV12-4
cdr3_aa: CASSLGELGNEQFF

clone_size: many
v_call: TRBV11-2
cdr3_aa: CASSPGTSGRSTDTQYF

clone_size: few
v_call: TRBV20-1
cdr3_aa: CSENSNNEQFF

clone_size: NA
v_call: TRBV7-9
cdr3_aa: CASSLRRQGASTDTQYF

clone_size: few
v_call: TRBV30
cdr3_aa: CAWSVSGQGVGYTF

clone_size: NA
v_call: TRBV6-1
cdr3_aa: CASRELAGGSYEQYF

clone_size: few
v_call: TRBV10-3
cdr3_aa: CAILRSLGGSYEQYF

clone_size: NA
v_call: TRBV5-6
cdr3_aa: CASSFQLAKSTDTQYF

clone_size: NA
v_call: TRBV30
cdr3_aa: CALDGGNTGELFF

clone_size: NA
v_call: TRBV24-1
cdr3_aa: CATSDPWTTRDTQYF

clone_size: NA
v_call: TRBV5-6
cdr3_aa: CASSRKGLAFGGTEAFF

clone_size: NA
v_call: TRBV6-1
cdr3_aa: CASSEWGSGGELFF

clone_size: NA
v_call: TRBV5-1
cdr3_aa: CASSQTLPLTSGHLGSYNEQFF

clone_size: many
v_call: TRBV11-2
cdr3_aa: CASSLEGQAPYEQYF

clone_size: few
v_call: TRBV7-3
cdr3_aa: CASSPTVLRTDTQYF

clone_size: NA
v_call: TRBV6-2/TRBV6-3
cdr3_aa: CVSKPRQGAYEQYF

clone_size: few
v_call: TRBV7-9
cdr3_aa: CASSLVRGRYLNEQFF

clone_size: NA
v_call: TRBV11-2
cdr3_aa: CASSSWGSGSPNEQFF

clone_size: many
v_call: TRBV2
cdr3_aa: CAAGGAGANVLTF

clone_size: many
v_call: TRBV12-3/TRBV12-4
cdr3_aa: CASSLLALGTDTQYF

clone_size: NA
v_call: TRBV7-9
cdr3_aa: CASEGANEKLFF

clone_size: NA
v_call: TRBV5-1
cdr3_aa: CASSLKGRTISGANVLTF

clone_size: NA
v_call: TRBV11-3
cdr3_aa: CASSLLCFMTPIKDTYEQYF

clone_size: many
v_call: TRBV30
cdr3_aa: CAGLDGEVNTEAFF

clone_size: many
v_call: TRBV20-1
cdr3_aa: CSLGTSGRREQFF

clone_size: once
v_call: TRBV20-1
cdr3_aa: CSARDLRTIDTGELFF

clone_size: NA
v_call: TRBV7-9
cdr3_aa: CASSPTVRGGDTEAFF

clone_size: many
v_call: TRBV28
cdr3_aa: CASSPLVGGLLADSTDTQYF

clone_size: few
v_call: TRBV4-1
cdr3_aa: CASSQDPPGRTGYGYTF

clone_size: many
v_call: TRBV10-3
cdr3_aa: CAISERGGGSPLHF

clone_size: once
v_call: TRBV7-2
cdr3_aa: CASSLAGGPGATQYF

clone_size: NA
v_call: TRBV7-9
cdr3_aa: CASSSMTSGRTYNEQFF

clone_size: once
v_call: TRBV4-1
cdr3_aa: CASSPDPYLGDTIYF

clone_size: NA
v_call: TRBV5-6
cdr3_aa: CASSLGGGDTYEQYF

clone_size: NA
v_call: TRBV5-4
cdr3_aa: CASLSGPEAFF